This T cell receptor beta chain is drawn from a study of T cell repertoires in ileal Crohn's disease. Background on the study: About half received postoperative treatment, around ten with thiopurines and around 18 anti-TNF.

The CDR3 spans 21 residues. Germline CDR1 SGHRS, CDR2 YFSETQ. Losses at the gene ends were 0 bases for V and 5 bases for J; bases not matched to a gene: 22. As regards this clone: Its target is unknown.

General study results and limits: Clonal expansions were more frequent in active smokers than non-smokers at surgery. Sorted CD8 T cells held more high-frequency clones than CD4. Endoscopic recurrence occurred in every patient whose clonality exceeded 26.8%.

Some clones are missing from TCRdb's copy, which holds only in-frame ones; the method was immunoSEQ multiplex PCR. The sample shows 15,000 to 20,000 clones, 90% to 95% of them seen only once. V gene TRBV5-1 combines with J gene TRBJ2-2; 7 bases are a match to TRBD1. The sequence came from an adult with Crohn's disease. Sequenced sample: ileal tissue. The CDR3 nucleotides are TGCGCCAGCAGCTTGGGTCCCGTACGACAGGGCCCTCTTTTTCAGACCGGGGAGCTGTTTTTT. This gives the protein CASSLGPVRQGPLFQTGELFF.